The 9 T cell receptor beta chains listed next were all sequenced from one sample in a study of shared clonotypes between healthy human individuals. Some clones are missing from TCRdb's copy, which holds only in-frame ones; the method was immunoSEQ multiplex PCR. The sample lists about 680,000 clones, around 72% occurring once. Sequencing was done on a sample of memory CD4+ T cells sorted from blood. Subset defined: CD45RA-negative fraction. Receptor source: a woman aged 25 to 39 in good health.

This chain uses TRBV6-6 with TRBJ1-2; D not certain. V dropped 5 bases and J dropped 8 bases, with 12 bases sitting between them. Germline CDR1 and CDR2: MNHNY and SVGAGI (reference sequence). The CDR3 runs to 12 residues. DNA for the CDR3: TGTGCCAGCAGTCGGACCGGAGGGGGCTACACCTTC. Amino acids: CASSRTGGGYTF.

The table lists this clone with a few counts. This chain joins TRBV27 and TRBJ2-7; D is perhaps TRBD1 (6 bases). V shed 5 bases and J shed 7 bases, with 15 bases lying between them. The CDR3 is made up of 13 amino acids. Germline V gene sequence: CDR1 MNHEY, CDR2 SMNVEV (reference sequence). CDR3 loop: CASSPGDAWEQYF. The CDR3 DNA reads as TGTGCCAGCAGTCCAGGGGATGCCTGGGAGCAGTACTTC.

The chain has TRBV19 and TRBJ1-2; perhaps TRBD1 as D (6 bases). The V end lost 4 bases, the J end lost 3 bases, and 15 bases lay between the germline ends. The CDR3 has 15 residues. Germline loops: CDR1 LNHDA, CDR2 SQIVND (reference sequence). CDR3 nucleotide sequence: TGTGCCAGTAGTAATGGAGGGCGGACAGACTATGGCTACACCTTC. It yields the protein CASSNGGRTDYGYTF.

The V gene is TRBV19, the J gene TRBJ1-4, with a tentative D call TRBD1 (5 bases). Between the trimmed V and J ends, which lost 5 bases and 0 bases, there was a span of 13 bases. This CDR3 contains 16 residues. Looked up from germline, CDR1 is LNHDA and CDR2 is SQIVND (reference sequence). The CDR3 protein is CASSPRGGATNEKLFF. DNA of the CDR3: TGTGCCAGTAGTCCGCGGGGGGGTGCAACTAATGAAAAACTGTTTTTT.

The chain combines TRBV6-5 with TRBJ2-1, with D possibly TRBD2 on 7 matching bases. This CDR3 spans 14 amino acids. The germline V gene has CDR1 MNHEY and CDR2 SVGAGI. Trimming removed 4 bases from V and 7 bases from J, with 14 bases in between. CDR3 protein: CASSSGEGLNEQFF. CDR3 DNA sequence: TGTGCCAGCAGTTCAGGGGAGGGCCTAAATGAGCAGTTCTTC.

J is TRBJ1-2 and V is TRBV2, with D tentatively TRBD1 (6 bases). CDR3 size: 12 residues. V gave up 4 bases and J gave up 5 bases, with 8 bases separating them. The germline CDR1 and CDR2 sequences are SNHLY and FYNNEI. The CDR3 loop reads CASSGTVYGYTF. The CDR3 nucleotides are TGTGCCAGCAGTGGGACAGTTTATGGCTACACCTTC.

The V gene is TRBV2, the J gene TRBJ2-7; D is undetermined. Trimming removed 6 bases at V and 2 bases at J, with 11 bases between. Germline lookup yields CDR1 SNHLY and CDR2 FYNNEI. This CDR3 has 13 residues. CDR3 coding DNA: TGTGCCAGCAGCCGACTGGGCCCCTACGAGCAGTACTTC. The encoded protein is CASSRLGPYEQYF.

V is TRBV15 and J is TRBJ2-1; 8 bases are a match to TRBD2. The V gene's germline CDR1 is LNHNV and CDR2 YYDKDF (reference sequence). V trimming: 0 bases; J trimming: 7 bases; junction bases outside the gene matches: 2. The CDR3 loop spans 14 amino acids. The CDR3 coding sequence is TGTGCCACCAGCAGAGAACTAGCGGCTAATGAGCAGTTCTTC. Protein product: CATSRELAANEQFF.

The rearrangement uses TRBV6-1 and TRBJ1-5; D is undetermined. Per germline, CDR1 MNHNS and CDR2 SASEGT. There are 14 residues in the CDR3. Trimming shortened V by 5 bases and J by 3 bases, and 11 bases separated the two germline ends. CDR3: CASSPAEYNQPQHF. CDR3 bases: TGTGCCAGCAGTCCGGCGGAGTACAATCAGCCCCAGCATTTT.